The 8 T cell receptor beta chains below all came from one sample that was sequenced in a study of cytomegalovirus exposure and HLA in healthy donors. PCR used 60 Vbeta primers and 13 Jbeta primers. Generated by immunoSEQ multiplex PCR, the TCRdb table keeps only in-frame clones and is missing some. The sample includes 150,000 to 200,000 clones, 80% seen only once; the top ten take 6.5% to 8.5%. Sequenced sample: PBMCs. Source of these receptors: a man aged 25 to 40 in good health and CMV-seropositive.

This clone was picked up one time. The V call is TRBV19, the J call TRBJ2-7; TRBD1 aligns across 8 bases. Germline V gene lookup returns CDR1 LNHDA and CDR2 SQIVND (reference sequence). This CDR3 contains 14 residues. V lost 4 bases and J lost 5; bases outside the gene matches: 7. CDR3 loop: CASSRRTGSDEQYF. The CDR3, as DNA: TGTGCCAGTAGTAGGCGGACAGGGAGCGACGAGCAGTACTTC.

This chain links TRBV7-8 with TRBJ2-3; TRBD2 might be the D (5 bases). The V end was cut by 0 bases, the J end by 2 bases, with 15 bases between. Germline V lookup: CDR1 SGHVS, CDR2 FQNEAQ. There are 17 residues in the CDR3. The CDR3 reads CASSLAPTIAHTDTQYF. Written as DNA, the CDR3 is TGTGCCAGCAGCTTAGCCCCGACTATTGCCCACACAGATACGCAGTATTTT. The variable domain in full, with the rest retrieved from reference TRBV7-8 and TRBJ2-3, is GAGVSQSPRYKVAKRGQDVALRCDPISGHVSLFWYQQALGQGPEFLTYFQNEAQLDKSGLPSDRFFAERPEGSVSTLKIQRTQQEDSAVYLCASSLAPTIAHTDTQYFGPGTRLTVL.

In this sample, this clone turned up a few times. This chain uses TRBV7-8 with TRBJ2-3, with 9 bases lining up with TRBD1. The CDR3 extends over 15 amino acids. The germline V gene has CDR1 SGHVS and CDR2 FQNEAQ. V gave up 4 bases and J gave up 9 bases; unmatched junction bases: 11. The CDR3 DNA follows: TGTGCCAGCAGCTATACGGAGGGACAGGGTTTAACGCAGTATTTT. Protein sequence: CASSYTEGQGLTQYF. The full variable domain, in which reference TRBV7-8 and TRBJ2-3 provide the parts outside the CDR3, is GAGVSQSPRYKVAKRGQDVALRCDPISGHVSLFWYQQALGQGPEFLTYFQNEAQLDKSGLPSDRFFAERPEGSVSTLKIQRTQQEDSAVYLCASSYTEGQGLTQYFGPGTRLTVL.

This sequence joins TRBV10-3 and TRBJ2-7, with TRBD1 matching over 9 bases. With V trimmed by 2 bases and J by 0 bases, 2 bases remained unmatched. There are 15 residues in the CDR3. CDR1 ENHRY and CDR2 SYGVKD come from the germline V gene. The CDR3 DNA reads TGTGCCATCAGTGAGCCGGGACAGGGCTCCTACGAGCAGTACTTC. This sequence encodes CAISEPGQGSYEQYF.

The rearrangement uses TRBV7-6 and TRBJ1-1, with D tentatively TRBD1 (5 bases). Between the trimmed V and J ends, which lost 1 base and 3 bases, there was a span of 9 bases. CDR3 length: 14 amino acids. The V gene's germline CDR1 is SGHVS and CDR2 FNYEAQ. CDR3 in DNA: TGTGCCAGCAGCTTAGGCGGGGGGGACACTGAAGCTTTCTTT. Its translation: CASSLGGGDTEAFF.

This rearrangement joins TRBV7-6 to TRBJ2-7; D perhaps matches TRBD2 (6 bases). There are 13 residues in the CDR3. Germline assignment: CDR1 SGHVS and CDR2 FNYEAQ. V lost 3 bases and J lost 8, with 14 bases in between. The chain's CDR3 is CASSLSGEFKQYF. The CDR3 DNA reads TGTGCCAGCAGCTTGTCGGGAGAGTTCAAGCAGTACTTC.

This clone appeared once. The chain links TRBV9 to TRBJ2-3; TRBD2 matches at 14 bases. V shed 2 bases and J 4 bases; nucleotides not matched to a gene: 6. CDR1 and CDR2 from the germline V gene are SGDLS and YYNGEE. The CDR3 is made up of 17 amino acids. CDR3 in amino acids: CASSVGTSGGLPDTQYF. For the CDR3, the DNA is TGTGCCAGCAGCGTTGGGACTAGCGGGGGCTTGCCAGATACGCAGTATTTT. The full variable domain, its missing parts supplied by reference TRBV9 and TRBJ2-3, is DSGVTQTPKHLITATGQRVTLRCSPRSGDLSVYWYQQSLDQGLQFLIQYYNGEERAKGNILERFSAQQFPDLHSELNLSSLELGDSALYFCASSVGTSGGLPDTQYFGPGTRLTVL.

This chain links TRBV19 with TRBJ1-1; no reliable D call. Germline V gene lookup returns CDR1 LNHDA and CDR2 SQIVND (reference sequence). The CDR3 consists of 15 residues. Trimming took 7 bases from V and 0 from J, leaving 15 bases between them. The CDR3 spells CASTSGKFMNTEAFF. The CDR3 region has the DNA TGTGCCAGTACGTCCGGGAAATTCATGAACACTGAAGCTTTCTTT.